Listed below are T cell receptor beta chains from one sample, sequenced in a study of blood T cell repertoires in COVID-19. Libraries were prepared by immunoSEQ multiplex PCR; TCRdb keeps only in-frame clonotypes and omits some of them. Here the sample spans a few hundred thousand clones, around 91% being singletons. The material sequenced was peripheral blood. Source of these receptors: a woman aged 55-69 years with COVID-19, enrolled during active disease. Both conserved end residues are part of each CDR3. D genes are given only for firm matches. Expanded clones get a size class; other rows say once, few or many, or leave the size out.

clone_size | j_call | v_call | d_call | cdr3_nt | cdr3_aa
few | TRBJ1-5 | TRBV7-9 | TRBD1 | TGTGCCACCGGGACAGGGAGGGGGATAGGCCAGCCCCAGCATTTT | CATGTGRGIGQPQHF
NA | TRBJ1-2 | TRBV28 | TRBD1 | TGTGCCAGCAGTTCCCCATCAGGGGGTCGCTATGGCTACACCTTC | CASSSPSGGRYGYTF
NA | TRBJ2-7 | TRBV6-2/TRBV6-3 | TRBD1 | TGTGCCAGCAGTTACAACCCGAGGCTGGGACAGGCCTTCTACGAGCAGTACTTC | CASSYNPRLGQAFYEQYF
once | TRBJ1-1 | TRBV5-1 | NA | TGCGCCAGCAGCTTGGTAAACCAGGGCACTGAAGCTTTCTTT | CASSLVNQGTEAFF
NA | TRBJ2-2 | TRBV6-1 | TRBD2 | TGTGCCAGCAGTGAAGCCGAGCGACTAGCGGCAAACACCGGGGAGCTGTTTTTT | CASSEAERLAANTGELFF
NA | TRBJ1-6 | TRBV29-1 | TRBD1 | TGCAGCGTTTTGACAGGGAGGAATTCACCCCTCCACTTT | CSVLTGRNSPLHF
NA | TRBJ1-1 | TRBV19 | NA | TGTGCCAGTAGTATAGATTCAGGAGGCACTGAAGCTTTCTTT | CASSIDSGGTEAFF
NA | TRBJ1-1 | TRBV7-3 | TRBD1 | TGTGCCAGCAGCATCACAGGGGTTCGGGACACTGAAGCTTTCTTT | CASSITGVRDTEAFF
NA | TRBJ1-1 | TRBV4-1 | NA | TGCGCCAGCAGCCAAAGGTACAGGGCGGCGAACACTGAAGCTTTCTTT | CASSQRYRAANTEAFF
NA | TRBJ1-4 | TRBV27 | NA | TGTGCCAGCAGTTTTACAGGGTCTGAAAAACTGTTTTTT | CASSFTGSEKLFF
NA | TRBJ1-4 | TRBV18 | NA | TGTGCCAGCTCATTTCGAGCCGCAACTAATGAAAAACTGTTTTTT | CASSFRAATNEKLFF
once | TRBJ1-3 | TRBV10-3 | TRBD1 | TGTGCCATCAGGGACGGGACAGGTGGAAACACCATATATTTT | CAIRDGTGGNTIYF